This TCR beta chain stems from a study of shared clonotypes between healthy human individuals. Only in-frame clones appear in the TCRdb table, and some are missing; sequencing was by immunoSEQ multiplex PCR. The sample yields approximately 2,000,000 clones, over 85% seen once. This clone was detected only once. With V trimmed by 1 base and J by 3 bases, 7 bases remained unmatched. CDR1 MGHRA and CDR2 YSYEKL come from the germline V gene. This CDR3 is built from 16 residues. CD45RO-negative cells were positively selected for CCR7, leaving out terminally differentiated effector memory CD45RA+ cells. The chain links TRBV4-1 to TRBJ2-7; TRBD2 aligns across 9 bases. This receptor was obtained from a man aged 18 to 35 in good health. Some clones in this sample may be carry-over from other donors' samples. The sequencing sample was made of naive CD8+ T cells from PBMCs. The CDR3 reads CASSQASSGAIYEQYF. As DNA, the CDR3 is TGCGCCAGCAGCCAAGCTTCTAGCGGGGCAATCTACGAGCAGTACTTC.